What follows are 8 T cell receptor beta chains derived from one specimen sequenced in a study of cytotoxic CD8 clonotypes in ibrutinib-treated CLL. Repertoires were generated with immunoSEQ multiplex PCR, while TCRdb's copy carries only in-frame clones and drops some. The sample lists about 160,000 clones, 81% occurring once. Specimen: PBMCs, collected after 12 months of ibrutinib treatment. The receptors originated from a human donor with chronic lymphocytic leukemia.

This chain joins TRBV28 and TRBJ2-7; 10 nucleotides line up with TRBD2. CDR1 and CDR2 (germline): MDHEN, SYDVKM. This CDR3 is built from 17 residues. With 3 bases clipped from V and 4 bases from J, the junction kept 12 bases outside the gene matches. The CDR3 is CASSFSRISLAGYEQYF. The CDR3 DNA reads as TGTGCCAGCAGTTTTTCCCGCATCTCACTAGCGGGGTACGAGCAGTACTTC.

The CDR3 DNA reads TGCGCCAGCAGCTCCTTCGCGGGACCGAATGAGCAGTTCTTC. Translated: CASSSFAGPNEQFF. The chain is built from TRBV5-1 and TRBJ2-1, with D possibly being TRBD2 (6 bases). Germline values: CDR1 SGHRS, CDR2 YFSETQ. V lost 3 bases to trimming and J lost 7 bases, with 14 bases between them. The CDR3 spans 14 residues.

This clone was detected only a few times. The V and J genes are TRBV10-3 and TRBJ1-5; no clear D gene. CDR1 is ENHRY and CDR2 is SYGVKD in the germline V gene. The CDR3 sequence is 14 residues long. Between the trimmed V and J ends, which lost 5 bases and 0 bases, there was a span of 8 bases. CDR3 DNA: TGTGCCATCAGTTCGACGGCTAGCAATCAGCCCCAGCATTTT. Its protein is CAISSTASNQPQHF.

The chain combines TRBV6-1 with TRBJ1-1; 7 nucleotides line up with TRBD1. The germline gives CDR1 MNHNS, CDR2 SASEGT. J gave up 11 bases and V 2 bases, and 11 bases lay outside the gene matches. There are 14 residues in the CDR3. The CDR3 region is CASSERGRGWWAFF. The CDR3 DNA is TGTGCCAGCAGTGAAAGGGGCAGGGGGTGGTGGGCTTTCTTT.

The chain employs TRBV2 and TRBJ1-2; TRBD1 agrees at 7 bases. Germline-derived CDR1 and CDR2 are SNHLY and FYNNEI. The CDR3 consists of 13 residues. The V segment lost 6 bases and the J segment 6 bases; nucleotides outside the gene matches: 7. The CDR3 sequence is CASRGDSTHGYTF. CDR3 nucleotides: TGTGCCAGCAGGGGGGACAGCACCCATGGCTACACCTTC.

This clone came up a few times. This rearrangement joins TRBV6-1 to TRBJ1-2; 7 nucleotides match TRBD1. The CDR3 covers 15 residues. Germline CDR1 reads MNHNS; CDR2 reads SASEGT. The trim removed 3 bases at V and 8 bases at J, leaving 12 bases unmatched. The CDR3 nucleotides are TGTGCCAGCAGTGACCTCCCGGGACAGACAGGAGGCTACACCTTC. It is translated as CASSDLPGQTGGYTF.

The rearrangement links TRBV7-2 to TRBJ1-1, with 7 bases identical to TRBD1. The CDR3 is made up of 13 amino acids. The trim removed 5 bases at V and 8 bases at J, leaving 8 bases unmatched. Germline CDR1 SGHTA, CDR2 FQGNSA. The CDR3 reads CASSNRMTGEAFF. The CDR3 coding sequence is TGTGCCAGCAGCAACCGAATGACAGGGGAAGCTTTCTTT.

This clone was seen only a few times. The rearrangement links TRBV5-4 to TRBJ1-2, with D maybe TRBD1 (6 bases). Germline V lookup: CDR1 SGHNT, CDR2 YYREEE (reference sequence). Trimming left V 3 bases short and J 6 bases short, with 21 bases between. There are 16 residues in the CDR3. The CDR3 DNA sequence: TGTGCCAGCAGCTCCTTTAAGGGGAGGGGGAAGGATGGCTACACCTTC. Its protein is CASSSFKGRGKDGYTF.